The present T cell receptor (beta chain) was sequenced within a study of cytomegalovirus exposure and HLA in healthy donors. V was clipped by 3 bases and J by 4 bases; unmatched bases: 9. CDR1 is MNHEY, CDR2 SMNVEV, per germline (reference sequence). The CDR3 consists of 16 residues. The study, taken as a whole, reports: There were under 200 TCR beta chains listed as cytomegalovirus-associated. It was found in a later analysis that first-cohort TCR clusters tended to co-occur in the 120 validation repertoires. In vitro checks showed that three CMV-associated chains really do target CMV antigens. With high specificity and sensitivity, the classifier reportedly diagnosed cytomegalovirus status.

About this clone itself: Its specificity is unknown.

Method: immunoSEQ multiplex PCR; TCRdb's copy keeps in-frame clones and lacks some. The table lists around 220,000 clones, about 91% of them singletons. The J gene is TRBJ2-1, the V gene TRBV27, with 7 bases fitting TRBD1. This TCR derives from a woman aged 18-29 years in good health and CMV-seronegative. The sequenced sample was PBMCs. The CDR3 reads CASSLTQGLAYNEQFF. In DNA, the CDR3 is TGTGCCAGCAGTTTGACACAGGGGCTGGCGTACAATGAGCAGTTCTTC.